This T cell receptor (beta chain) was documented in a study of blood T cell repertoires in COVID-19. Turning to the study itself: Italy, Spain and the United States were the sources of the convalescent and acute COVID-19 samples.

Germline lookup yields CDR1 DFQATT and CDR2 SNEGSKA (reference sequence). V was shortened by 3 bases and J by 9 bases, with 21 bases between the two germline ends. This CDR3 region has 15 residues. Original handling: Amplification from reference gene primers served as the basis for estimated nucleated cell counts. TCRdb's copy holds only in-frame clones and misses some; the assay was immunoSEQ multiplex PCR. V and J calls and clone size are as listed in that table; D and trimming were resolved from the DNA. The data contain 100,000 to 120,000 clones, under 75% of them singletons. The sample was peripheral blood. The rearrangement joins TRBV20-1 to TRBJ2-1; maybe TRBD1 (7 bases). The clonotype was recovered from a woman aged 60-75 years with acute or convalescent COVID-19. CDR3 DNA sequence: TGCAGTGCTAGTTTCGAGACAGGGAGGACCAGTGAGCAGTTCTTC. Translating it yields CSASFETGRTSEQFF.